This entry lists 11 T cell receptor beta chains sequenced from one sample in a study of CD8+CD57+ T cells in acquired aplastic anemia. Individuals selected for sequencing had exhibited CD8+CD57+ cell expansion on flow cytometry. Both TCR beta VDJ combination and CDR3 sequence profiling were carried out. Genomic DNA was the template for this profiling. TCRdb processed the reads anew with MiXCR; each CDR3 protein has one entry. Counted here are 210,000 or so distinct CDR3 sequences, almost 50% occurring once; the ten biggest clones make up just under 20%. The sequenced sample was sorted CD4+, CD8+, or CD8+CD57+ T cells (not recorded which) from PBMCs. The receptors were gathered from a human donor with aplastic anemia.

The table lists this clonotype with many counts. The chain uses TRBV19 and TRBJ2-1; 10 bases agree with TRBD1. The CDR3 has 13 amino acids. Germline CDR1 reads LNHDA; CDR2 reads SQIVND (reference sequence). V was pared by 10 bases and J by 7 bases, with 7 bases of the junction left unmatched. CDR3 residues: CATLDRGGNEQFF. The CDR3 nucleotides are TGTGCCACCCTGGACAGGGGGGGAAATGAGCAGTTCTTC. Full variable domain (rest looked up from reference TRBV19 and TRBJ2-1): DGGITQSPKYLFRKEGQNVTLSCEQNLNHDAMYWYRQDPGQGLRLIYYSQIVNDFQKGDIAEGYSVSREKKESFPLTVTSAQKNPTAFYLCATLDRGGNEQFFGPGTRLTVL.

This clonotype appeared many times. The V gene is TRBV2, the J gene TRBJ1-2; 8 nucleotides line up with TRBD1. Losses at the gene ends were 6 bases for V and 4 bases for J; bases not matched to a gene: 10. In germline, CDR1 is SNHLY, CDR2 FYNNEI. This CDR3 has 15 residues. The CDR3 sequence: CASRTLRGRGYGYTF. The DNA for the CDR3 is TGTGCCAGCAGGACCCTCAGGGGGCGCGGCTATGGCTACACCTTC.

The chain couples TRBV6-5 to TRBJ1-2; TRBD1 might be the D (5 bases). This CDR3 is built from 14 residues. Germline CDR1 and CDR2: MNHEY and SVGAGI. V was cut by 6 bases and J by 1 base, with 12 bases left in between. The CDR3 DNA reads TGTGCCAGCAGGTCAACGGGGGGTAACTATGGCTACACCTTC. Its protein product is CASRSTGGNYGYTF.

This clonotype was observed at least ten times. V gene TRBV5-1 combines with J gene TRBJ1-2, with 12 bases identical to TRBD1. Germline V gene lookup returns CDR1 SGHRS and CDR2 YFSETQ. This CDR3 is built from 16 residues. The V gene end was trimmed by 0 bases and the J gene end by 8 bases; junction bases not matched to a gene: 8. The DNA for the CDR3 is TGCGCCAGCAGCTTGGATAGGGGACAGGGGGCCGGGGGCTACACCTTC. It codes for CASSLDRGQGAGGYTF. Supplemented by reference TRBV5-1 and TRBJ1-2, the full variable domain reads KAGVTQTPRYLIKTRGQQVTLSCSPISGHRSVSWYQQTPGQGLQFLFEYFSETQRNKGNFPGRFSGRQFSNSRSEMNVSTLELGDSALYLCASSLDRGQGAGGYTFGSGTRLTVV.

This clonotype was counted many times. The J gene is TRBJ1-1, the V gene TRBV12-5; weak D call: TRBD1 (5 bases). Germline V lookup: CDR1 LGHNT, CDR2 FRNRAP. The CDR3 has 14 amino acids. V gave up 6 bases and J gave up 5 bases, with 16 bases separating them. The CDR3 DNA follows: TGTGCTAGTGGGACGGACACTGGATGGACTGAAGCTTTCTTT. Translating gives CASGTDTGWTEAFF. Drawing the rest from reference TRBV12-5 and TRBJ1-1, the complete variable domain is DARVTQTPRHKVTEMGQEVTMRCQPILGHNTVFWYRQTMMQGLELLAYFRNRAPLDDSGMPKDRFSAEMPDATLATLKIQPSEPRDSAVYFCASGTDTGWTEAFFGQGTRLTVV.

This chain connects TRBV18 to TRBJ2-3; the match to TRBD2 covers 9 bases. Germline CDR1 KGHSH, CDR2 LQKENI. J was trimmed by 5 bases and V by 1 base; bases with no gene match: 4. The CDR3 extends over 15 amino acids. CDR3 DNA: TGTGCCAGCTCACCACGCGGGGGGGCGATAGATACGCAGTATTTT. As protein: CASSPRGGAIDTQYF.

The rearrangement uses TRBV20-1 and TRBJ1-5, with 9 bases aligning to TRBD1. CDR3 length: 12 residues. Germline CDR1 and CDR2: DFQATT and SNEGSKA (reference sequence). Trimming at V came to 6 bases and at J to 5 bases, leaving 2 bases not matched to a gene. CDR3 region: CSARTGDQPQHF. The DNA of the CDR3 is TGCAGTGCCCGGACAGGGGATCAGCCCCAGCATTTT.

As DNA, the CDR3 is TGCGCCAGCAGTGACCCAGGGTACAGTGCTGAAGCTTTCTTT. Translating it yields CASSDPGYSAEAFF. The gene calls are TRBV10-2 and TRBJ1-1; D might be TRBD1 (5 bases). V lost 3 bases to trimming and J lost 6 bases, with 14 bases between them. This CDR3 contains 14 residues. In germline, CDR1 is WSHSY, CDR2 SAAADI.

About this clonotype: The junction shows a germline mismatch at one end, possibly a read error. The genes are TRBV9 and TRBJ2-3; D may be TRBD2 (5 bases). CDR1 SGDLS and CDR2 YYNGEE come from the germline V gene. This CDR3 region has 15 residues. CDR3: CASSDDDSSTDTQYF. The DNA for the CDR3 is TGTGCCAGCAGCGATGACGACTCTAGCACGGATACGCAGTATTTT.

A remark on this clonotype: One end of the junction fails to match germline, which may point to a read error. The rearrangement uses TRBV4-1 and TRBJ1-1; 9 bases line up with TRBD1. The CDR3 is 15 residues long. Looked up from germline, CDR1 is MGHRA and CDR2 is YSYEKL. CDR3 loop: CASSPQGQGETEAFF. The DNA for the CDR3 is TGTGCCAGCAGCCCTCAGGGACAGGGAGAGACTGAAGCTTTCTTT.

V and J are TRBV6-6 and TRBJ2-7; D might be TRBD1 or TRBD2, each matching 5 bases. The CDR3 sequence is 15 residues long. V lost 6 bases and J lost 3, with 18 bases in between. CDR1 MNHNY and CDR2 SVGAGI come from the germline V gene (reference sequence). DNA of the CDR3: TGTGCCAGCAGCAAAAACCGGGACCGAAACTACGAGCAGTACTTC. This translates into CASSKNRDRNYEQYF.